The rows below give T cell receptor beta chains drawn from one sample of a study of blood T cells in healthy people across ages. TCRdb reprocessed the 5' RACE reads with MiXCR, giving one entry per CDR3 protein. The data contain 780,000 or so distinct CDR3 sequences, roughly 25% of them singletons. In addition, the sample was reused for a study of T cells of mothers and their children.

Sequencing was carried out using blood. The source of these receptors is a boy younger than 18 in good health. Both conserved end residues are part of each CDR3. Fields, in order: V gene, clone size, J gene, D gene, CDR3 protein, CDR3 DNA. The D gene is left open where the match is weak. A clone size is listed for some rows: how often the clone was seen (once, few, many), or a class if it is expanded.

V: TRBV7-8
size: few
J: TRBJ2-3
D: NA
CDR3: CASTERGLATDTQYF
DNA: TGTGCCAGCACCGAACGTGGGCTAGCGACAGATACGCAGTATTTT

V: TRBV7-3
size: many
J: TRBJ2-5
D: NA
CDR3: CASSSSYQETQYF
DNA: TGTGCCAGCAGCTCGTCGTACCAAGAGACCCAGTACTTC

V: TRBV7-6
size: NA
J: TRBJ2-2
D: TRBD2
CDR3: CASSSWVAGDTGELFF
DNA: TGTGCCAGCAGCTCCTGGGTAGCGGGAGACACCGGGGAGCTGTTTTTT

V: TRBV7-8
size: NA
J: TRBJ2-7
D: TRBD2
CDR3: CASSQMGGVPYEQYF
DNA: TGTGCCAGCAGCCAGATGGGGGGGGTTCCCTACGAGCAGTACTTC

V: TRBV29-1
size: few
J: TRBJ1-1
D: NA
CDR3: CSVRRPNTEAFF
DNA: TGCAGCGTTCGGCGGCCTAACACTGAAGCTTTCTTT

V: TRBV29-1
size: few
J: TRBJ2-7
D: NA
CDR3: CSVAKNSYEQYF
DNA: TGCAGCGTTGCTAAGAATTCCTACGAGCAGTACTTC

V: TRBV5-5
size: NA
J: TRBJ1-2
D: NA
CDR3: CASSLDAGEGGYTF
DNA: TGTGCCAGCAGCTTGGATGCGGGGGAGGGTGGCTACACCTTC

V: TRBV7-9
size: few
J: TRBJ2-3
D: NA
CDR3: CASRESGPGPTDTQYF
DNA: TGTGCCAGCAGAGAATCTGGCCCAGGGCCCACAGATACGCAGTATTTT

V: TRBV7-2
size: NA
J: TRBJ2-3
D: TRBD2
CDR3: CASSSRLAGRSDTQYF
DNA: TGTGCCAGCAGCTCCCGACTAGCGGGGCGCTCAGATACGCAGTATTTT

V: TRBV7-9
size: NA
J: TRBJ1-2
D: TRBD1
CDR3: CASSQLFGSQGFYGYTF
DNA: TGTGCCAGCAGCCAACTATTCGGATCACAGGGGTTCTATGGCTACACCTTC

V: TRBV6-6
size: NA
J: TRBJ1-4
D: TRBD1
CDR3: CASSTATGDEKLFF
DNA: TGTGCCAGCAGTACCGCGACAGGGGATGAAAAACTGTTTTTT

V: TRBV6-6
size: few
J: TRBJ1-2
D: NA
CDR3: CASSYSEGLYGYTF
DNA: TGTGCCAGCAGTTACTCAGAGGGGCTCTATGGCTACACCTTC

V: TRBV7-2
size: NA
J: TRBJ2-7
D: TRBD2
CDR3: CASSPGGGLTYEQYF
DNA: TGTGCCAGCAGCCCCGGGGGAGGGTTGACCTACGAGCAGTACTTC

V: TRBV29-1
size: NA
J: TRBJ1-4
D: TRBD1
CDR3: CSVSGTGSEKLFF
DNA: TGCAGCGTTTCCGGGACAGGGTCTGAAAAACTGTTTTTT

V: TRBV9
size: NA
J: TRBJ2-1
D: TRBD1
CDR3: CASSVGTGGSNNEQFF
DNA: TGTGCCAGCAGCGTAGGGACAGGGGGCTCGAACAATGAGCAGTTCTTC

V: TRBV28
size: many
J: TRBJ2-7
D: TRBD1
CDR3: CASSGQGAYEQYF
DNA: TGTGCCAGCAGTGGACAGGGGGCTTACGAGCAGTACTTC

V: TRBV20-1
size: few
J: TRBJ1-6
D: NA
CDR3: CSARVNNSPLHF
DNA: TGCAGTGCTAGGGTCAATAATTCACCCCTCCACTTT

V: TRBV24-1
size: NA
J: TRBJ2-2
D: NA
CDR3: CATSDRGYTGELFF
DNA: TGTGCCACCAGTGACCGGGGGTACACCGGGGAGCTGTTTTTT

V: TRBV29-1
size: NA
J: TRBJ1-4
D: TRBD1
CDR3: CSVGGWTGEEKLFF
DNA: TGCAGCGTTGGTGGGTGGACAGGGGAGGAAAAACTGTTTTTT

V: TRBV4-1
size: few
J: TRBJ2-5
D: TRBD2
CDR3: CASSQVGYSGRETQYF
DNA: TGCGCCAGCAGCCAAGTGGGATATAGCGGGAGGGAGACCCAGTACTTC

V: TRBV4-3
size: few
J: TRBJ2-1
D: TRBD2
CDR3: CASSQDRVAGLYNEQFF
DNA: TGCGCCAGCAGCCAAGATAGGGTAGCGGGGCTCTACAATGAGCAGTTCTTC

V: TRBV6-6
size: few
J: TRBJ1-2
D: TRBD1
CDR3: CASSLQGQGYTF
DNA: TGTGCCAGCAGTCTACAGGGGCAGGGCTACACCTTC

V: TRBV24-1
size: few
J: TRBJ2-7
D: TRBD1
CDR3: CATSDTGELDEQYF
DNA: TGTGCCACCAGTGACACAGGGGAATTGGACGAGCAGTACTTC